This T cell receptor beta chain was identified during a study of T cells in Graves' hyperthyroidism and ophthalmopathy. Points from the study as a whole: The model identified upcoming ophthalmopathy a median 6.5 months ahead of onset. In simple terms, a model built on 13 V-J features told ophthalmopathy apart from stable hyperthyroidism.

With regard to this clonotype: Antigen unknown.

TCR beta CDR3 region amplification was performed from RNA transcripts. A first-round RT-PCR of the TCR CDR3 used the HTBI primer set. MiXCR was run by TCRdb on the multiplex PCR reads, yielding one entry per CDR3 protein. The sample lists about 480,000 distinct CDR3 sequences, around 24% seen once, with about 11% in the top ten. Germline V gives CDR1 MNHNS, CDR2 SASEGT. This CDR3 region has 17 residues. The germline V and J ends were trimmed by 6 bases and 8 bases, with 28 bases remaining between them. The TCR originated in a woman aged 25 to 39 with Graves' ophthalmopathy. This chain links TRBV6-1 with TRBJ1-2, with D possibly being TRBD1 (6 bases). The sample comprised blood. CDR3 loop: CASSPAGASNLAGGYTF. DNA for the CDR3: TGTGCCAGCAGCCCCGCGGGGGCCAGTAATTTGGCGGGAGGCTACACCTTC.